This T cell receptor beta chain derives from a study of CDR3 diversity in severe acne (dated by TCRdb to the late 2010s). The table lists this clonotype with a few counts. Which antigen it targets is not known. No much larger clonotype is one base removed from it; base qualities were not supplied. The library was generated by PCR. The run used an Illumina HiSeq 2000. TCRdb took the public reads, trimmed them with fastp at Q25, ran MiXCR for clone calling and kept in-frame beta chains. Records with the same CDR3 protein are collapsed into one entry carrying the most frequent genes and DNA. Present in this sample are more than 85,000 distinct CDR3 sequences, 45% to 55% of which were seen just once. The ten most abundant clones make up around 9.1% of the sample. Trimming leaves V shorter by 5 bases and J shorter by 8 bases, with the junction holding 5 bases beyond the gene matches. Including cysteine and phenylalanine, the CDR3 has 12 amino acids. The sequence is cut down to CDR3 DNA, 36 bases in frame from base 1. The germline V gene gives CDR1 as MDHEN and CDR2 as SYDVKM.

Source material: blood. The receptor's source is a male donor in good health, serving as a control. The rearranged segments are TRBV28 and TRBJ1-2, with 7 bases in between that match TRBD1. The bases read TGTGCCAGCAGTCGACAGGGTCGCGGCTACACCTTC. The encoded protein is CASSRQGRGYTF.